These 5 T cell receptor beta chains originate from one sample sequenced in a study of T cell changes during pregnancy in multiple sclerosis. TCRdb's table, derived via immunoSEQ multiplex PCR, lists solely in-frame clones and lacks some. The table records 95,000 to 150,000 clones, approximately 93% of them present only once. The sample consisted of peripheral blood, taken before pregnancy. These receptors came from a female donor with multiple sclerosis, enrolled in a pregnancy study.

J is TRBJ1-1 and V is TRBV15, with a weak D call TRBD1 (6 bases). Trimming took 5 bases from V and 0 from J, leaving 10 bases between them. This CDR3 comprises 14 residues. The germline gives CDR1 LNHNV, CDR2 YYDKDF (reference sequence). The CDR3 loop is CATSFGQLNTEAFF. CDR3 nucleotides: TGTGCCACCAGCTTCGGACAGCTGAACACTGAAGCTTTCTTT.

This rearrangement joins TRBV5-4 to TRBJ1-1; 7 bases match TRBD1. The ends lost 3 bases at V and 4 bases at J; junction bases unmatched: 3. The CDR3 totals 13 residues. The germline V gene encodes CDR1 SGHNT and CDR2 YYREEE (reference sequence). CDR3 protein: CASSSGGGTEAFF. CDR3 DNA sequence: TGTGCCAGCAGCTCAGGGGGTGGCACTGAAGCTTTCTTT.

The CDR3 coding sequence is TGTGCCAGCAGCCAAGGGACAGGGGGCACATACGAGCAGTACTTC. As protein: CASSQGTGGTYEQYF. The rearrangement links TRBV4-2 to TRBJ2-7; 11 positions match TRBD1. V lost 1 base and J lost 4; bases outside the gene matches: 3. The CDR3 spans 15 residues. Per the germline V gene, CDR1 is LGHNA and CDR2 is YNFKEQ.

The V and J genes are TRBV30 and TRBJ1-3; a weak D match, TRBD1 (6 bases). The CDR3 runs to 16 residues. Trimming removed 1 base from V and 0 bases from J, with 13 bases in between. Germline CDR1 reads GTSNPN; CDR2 reads SVGIG (reference sequence). The CDR3 loop reads CAWSALGGSSGNTIYF. The DNA of the CDR3 is TGTGCCTGGAGTGCCCTAGGGGGAAGCTCTGGAAACACCATATATTTT.

This clone was picked up a small number of times. This chain uses TRBV7-6 with TRBJ2-5; weak D call: TRBD2 (6 bases). Germline lookup yields CDR1 SGHVS and CDR2 FNYEAQ. The CDR3 extends over 15 amino acids. The V end lost 3 bases, the J end lost 5 bases, and 16 bases lay between the germline ends. In nucleotides, the CDR3 is TGTGCCAGCAGCTTTTCGCGGGGCGTGGGGGAGACCCAGTACTTC. This gives the protein CASSFSRGVGETQYF. Filled out from reference TRBV7-6 and TRBJ2-5, the complete variable domain reads GAGVSQSPRYKVTKRGQDVALRCDPISGHVSLYWYRQALGQGPEFLTYFNYEAQQDKSGLPNDRFSAERPEGSISTLTIQRTEQRDSAMYRCASSFSRGVGETQYFGPGTRLLVL.